A single T cell receptor (beta chain) is shown here with its context. No antigen is known for it. Base-call qualities are not available, and no considerably larger clone is one nucleotide away. This specimen includes other DNA sequences encoding the same CDR3. The immunoSEQ Assay, a bias-controlled multiplex PCR, was used to amplify TCRbeta CDR3 regions from genomic DNA. On the study's bioinformatics: Nucleated cell counts per sample were estimated from amplification of reference gene primers within the assay. To quantify the absolute abundance of each unique TCRbeta CDR3 rearrangement, sequence reads were collapsed and filtered. For each sample, productive Simpson clonality was calculated as the square root of Simpson's diversity index over productive rearrangements. TCRdb retrieved this table from immuneACCESS and kept in-frame rearrangements only. Not all clones are present; in checked studies, unresolved V genes account for under half, and no reason is known for the remainder. The V and J calls and clone size are taken from that table; D and trimming were inferred from the DNA. The sample table contains 180,000 or so clones; only one count was recorded for roughly 86% of them. The top ten constitute 0.99% of the sample.

There are 13 amino acids in the CDR3, from cysteine to phenylalanine inclusive. Just the 39-base CDR3 DNA is kept, in frame starting at base 1. The germline V and J ends show losses of 5 bases and 5 bases respectively, and no gene match explains 3 bases of the junction. This record belongs to a study of blood T cell repertoires in COVID-19 (dated by TCRdb to the early 2020s). In the study overall: Samples covering the acute and convalescent phases of COVID-19 were provided by collaborators in the United States, Italy and Spain. The material from the prospective study consisted of cDNA or gDNA derived from T cells, B-cell-depleted T cells, or PBMCs. Deeply sampled blood TCRbeta repertoires from subjects exposed to, actively infected with, or recovered from COVID-19 were included in the dataset. A freely available public database, intended as a resource for researchers studying the immune response to SARS-CoV-2, is where the repertoires were released. Samples were obtained from the ongoing ImmuneRACE study (first 160 participants) and from about 1,300 subjects provided by 6 global collaborators. The sample metadata nearly always contained a de-identified subject ID, COVID-19 status, age in years and sex. Where available, HLA class I and class II types were obtained from metadata supplied by the sample provider rather than from assay-based typing. The study at large found these results: The quantity of clinical and demographic metadata differed by source and by participant and was supplied without curation.

Whole blood was collected in K2EDTA tubes by collaborating institutions according to the institutions' own protocols. For TCRbeta analysis, collaborators shipped samples in one of three forms: frozen whole blood, isolated PBMCs, or DNA extracted from either of those sample types. The chain is made from TRBV12-3 or TRBV12-4 and TRBJ1-2, with 9 junctional bases fitting TRBD1. The material sequenced was peripheral blood. The TCR comes from a man aged 18 to 29 with acute or convalescent COVID-19. This receptor has the CDR3 CASSLGQGYGYTF. The sequenced DNA: TGTGCCAGCAGTCTAGGACAGGGGTATGGCTACACCTTC.